This note documents a single T cell receptor (beta chain) sequence. This receptor's antigen is unknown. The record has no base qualities; no much larger clone is one base away. Frozen aliquots of unsorted single-cell suspensions were used for genomic DNA extraction with the QIAamp DNA kit. The tumour samples consisted of surgically resected non-small cell lung cancer tissue. Tissues were received within 2 hours of resection and were immediately processed into single-cell suspensions. Tissue was mechanically dissociated and enzymatically digested with DNase I, collagenase I and hyaluronidase for about 30 minutes at 37 °C, then filtered and RBC-lysed. TCR-beta CDR3 regions were amplified from genomic DNA by a two-step multiplex PCR, with the second step adding Illumina-compatible adaptors. As a commercial immunoSEQ service, TCR-beta immunosequencing was carried out on an Illumina platform. As for the original processing: Two measures summarised the repertoires: productive clonality, and Top 10 Clones, meaning the percentage of T-cell templates coming from the ten most frequent sequences. Values of productive clonality ranged from 0 to 1, with a monoclonal population indicated by a value of 1. Tumour-associated clones were defined as sequences comprising at least 0.1% of tumour T-cell templates but absent from matched non-adjacent lung, identified via log10 scatter plots. Two-group comparisons used Student's t-tests, stages used ANOVA, and relationships used linear regression, analysed in GraphPad Prism7 and R. TCRdb's version of the immuneACCESS table is confined to in-frame rearrangements and falls short of the full clone set. An unresolved V gene accounts for under half of the shortfall where checked; the remainder is of unknown origin. V and J calls and clone size are copied from that table; D and trimming were computed from the DNA. Across this sample there are more than 14,000 clones, with about 69% seen only once. The ten largest clones represent more than 6.5% of the sample.

Reading from cysteine to phenylalanine, the CDR3 counts 16 amino acids. Only CDR3 DNA is held: 48 bases, read in frame from base 1. V and J are trimmed by 4 bases and 1 base, and the gene matches miss 6 bases of the junction. CDR1 and CDR2, looked up from the germline V gene, are MNHNS and SASEGT. The data stem from a study of immune cell composition in non-small cell lung cancer (dated by TCRdb to 2015 to 2018). At the level of the whole study: To assign histologic subtype, which was mostly lung adenocarcinoma or squamous cell carcinoma, H&E was combined with p63, CK5, Napsin A and TTF-1 immunohistochemistry. Using Adaptive Biotechnologies, the researchers ran TCR-beta sequencing on around 33 paired NSCLC tumour and non-adjacent lung specimens, along with around 25 tumour-only specimens. In supplementary cohort #1, which comprised 10 lung adenocarcinoma cases, paired tumour/lung TCR-beta sequencing was performed and TIL populations were generated so that tumour reactivity could be assessed. Several tumour specimens with TCR-beta data were of rare histological subtypes and were excluded from the subtype comparisons. Study-level results and caveats: Lung squamous cell carcinoma tumours had significantly higher Top 10 clone scores and productive clonality than lung adenocarcinoma tumours. Smoking pack-years did not significantly correlate with tumour TCR-beta clonality. Tumour-associated clones >0.5% occurred in nearly half of NSCLC cases: over 30% of adenocarcinomas versus 65% to 85% of squamous carcinomas. Only around ten cases were included in the reactivity cohort, and sequence sharing between tumour-reactive clones and the dominant in vivo tumour-associated clones was not shown. Across ten to eleven adenocarcinoma cases, the maximal tumour-associated clone frequency showed a strong correlation with TIL tumour reactivity, but overall clonality showed no such correlation.

The chain uses TRBV6-1 and TRBJ2-7, and TRBD1 matches 11 of the central bases. This sequence was found in a human donor with non-small cell lung cancer. Sequencing used lung tumor tissue. The CDR3 region reads CASSGTGTGGSYEQYF. Here is the DNA: TGTGCCAGCAGTGGGACCGGGACAGGGGGTTCCTACGAGCAGTACTTC.